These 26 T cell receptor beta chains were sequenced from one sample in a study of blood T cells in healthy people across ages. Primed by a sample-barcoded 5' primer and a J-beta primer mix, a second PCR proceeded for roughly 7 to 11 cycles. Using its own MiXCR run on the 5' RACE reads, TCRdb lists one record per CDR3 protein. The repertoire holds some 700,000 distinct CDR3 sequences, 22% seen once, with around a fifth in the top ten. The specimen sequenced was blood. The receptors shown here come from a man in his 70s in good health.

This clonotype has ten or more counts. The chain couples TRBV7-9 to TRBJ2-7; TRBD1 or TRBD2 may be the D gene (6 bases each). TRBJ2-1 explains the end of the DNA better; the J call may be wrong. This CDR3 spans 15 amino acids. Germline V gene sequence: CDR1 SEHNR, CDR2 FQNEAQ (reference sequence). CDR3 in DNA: TGTGCCAGCAGCTTAGCGGGGGGCCACAACAATGAGCAGTTCTTC. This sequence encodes CASSLAGGHNNEQFF.

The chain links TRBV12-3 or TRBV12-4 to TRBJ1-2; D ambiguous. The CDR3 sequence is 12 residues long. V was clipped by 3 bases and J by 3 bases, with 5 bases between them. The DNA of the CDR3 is TGTGCCAGCAGTTTCAATGACTATGGCTACACCTTC. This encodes CASSFNDYGYTF.

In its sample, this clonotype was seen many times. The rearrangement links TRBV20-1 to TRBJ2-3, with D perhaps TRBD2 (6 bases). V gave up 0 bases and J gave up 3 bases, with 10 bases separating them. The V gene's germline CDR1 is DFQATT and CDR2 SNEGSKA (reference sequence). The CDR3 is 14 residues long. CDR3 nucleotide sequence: TGCAGTGCTAGAGAGCCGGCGGGGACAGATACGCAGTATTTT. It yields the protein CSAREPAGTDTQYF.

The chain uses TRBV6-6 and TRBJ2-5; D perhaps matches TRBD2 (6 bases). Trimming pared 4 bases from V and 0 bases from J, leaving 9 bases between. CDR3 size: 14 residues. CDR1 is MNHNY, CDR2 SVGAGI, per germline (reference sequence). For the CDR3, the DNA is TGTGCCAGCAGTTCTAGCGAGTACCAAGAGACCCAGTACTTC. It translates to CASSSSEYQETQYF.

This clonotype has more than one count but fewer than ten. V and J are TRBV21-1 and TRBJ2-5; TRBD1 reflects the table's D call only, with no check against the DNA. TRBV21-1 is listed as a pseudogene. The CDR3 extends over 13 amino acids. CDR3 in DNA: TGTGCCAGCAGCAAAACAGGGCTGGAGACCCAGTACTTC. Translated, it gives CASSKTGLETQYF.

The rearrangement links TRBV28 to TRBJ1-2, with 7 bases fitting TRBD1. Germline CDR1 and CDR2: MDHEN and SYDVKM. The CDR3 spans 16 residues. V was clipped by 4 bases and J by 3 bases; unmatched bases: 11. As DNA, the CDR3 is TGTGCCAGCAGTTCGACAGGGCTCCCAAGGGACTATGGCTACACCTTC. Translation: CASSSTGLPRDYGYTF.

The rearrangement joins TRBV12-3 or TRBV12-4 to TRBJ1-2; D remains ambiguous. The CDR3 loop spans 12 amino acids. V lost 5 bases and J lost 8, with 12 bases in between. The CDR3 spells CASSIHLLGYTF. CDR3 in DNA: TGTGCCAGCAGTATCCATCTATTGGGCTACACCTTC.

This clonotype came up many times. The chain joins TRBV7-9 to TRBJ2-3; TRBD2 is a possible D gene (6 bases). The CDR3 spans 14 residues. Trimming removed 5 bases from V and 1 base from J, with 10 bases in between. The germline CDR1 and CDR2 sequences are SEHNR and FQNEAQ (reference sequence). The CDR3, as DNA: TGTGCCAGCAGCCCCCGGGAGCGCACAGATACGCAGTATTTT. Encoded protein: CASSPRERTDTQYF.

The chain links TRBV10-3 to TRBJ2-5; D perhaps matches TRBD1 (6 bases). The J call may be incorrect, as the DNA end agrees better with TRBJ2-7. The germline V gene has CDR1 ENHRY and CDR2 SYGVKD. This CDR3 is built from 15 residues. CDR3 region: CATNSRDTNSYEQYF. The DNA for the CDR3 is TGTGCCACCAATTCCCGGGACACTAACTCCTACGAGCAGTACTTC.

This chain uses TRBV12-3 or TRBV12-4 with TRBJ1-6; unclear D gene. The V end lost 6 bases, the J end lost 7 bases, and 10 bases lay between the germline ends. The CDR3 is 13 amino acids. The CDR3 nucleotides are TGTGCCAGCAGGTACTGGGGAAATTCACCCCTCCACTTT. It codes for CASRYWGNSPLHF.

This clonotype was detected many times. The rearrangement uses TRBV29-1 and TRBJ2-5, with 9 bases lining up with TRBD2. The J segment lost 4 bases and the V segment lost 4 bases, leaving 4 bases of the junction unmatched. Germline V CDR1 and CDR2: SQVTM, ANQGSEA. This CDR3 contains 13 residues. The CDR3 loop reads CSVGQLAGETQYF. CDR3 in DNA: TGCAGCGTTGGACAACTAGCGGGAGAGACCCAGTACTTC. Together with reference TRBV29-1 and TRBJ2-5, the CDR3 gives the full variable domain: SAVISQKPSRDICQRGTSLTIQCQVDSQVTMMFWYRQQPGQSLTLIATANQGSEATYESGFVIDKFPISRPNLTFSTLTVSNMSPEDSSIYLCSVGQLAGETQYFGPGTRLLVL.

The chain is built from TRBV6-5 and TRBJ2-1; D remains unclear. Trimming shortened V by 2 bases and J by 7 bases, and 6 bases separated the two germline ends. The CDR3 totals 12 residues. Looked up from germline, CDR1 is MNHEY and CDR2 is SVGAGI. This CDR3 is CASSYGMNEQFF. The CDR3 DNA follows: TGTGCCAGCAGTTACGGGATGAATGAGCAGTTCTTC.

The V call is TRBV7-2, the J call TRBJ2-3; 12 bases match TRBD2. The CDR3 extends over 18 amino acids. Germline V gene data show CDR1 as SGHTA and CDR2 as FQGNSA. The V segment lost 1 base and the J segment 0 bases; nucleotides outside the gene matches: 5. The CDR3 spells CASSLELAGGLSTDTQYF. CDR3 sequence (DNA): TGTGCCAGCAGCTTAGAACTAGCGGGGGGCCTTAGCACAGATACGCAGTATTTT.

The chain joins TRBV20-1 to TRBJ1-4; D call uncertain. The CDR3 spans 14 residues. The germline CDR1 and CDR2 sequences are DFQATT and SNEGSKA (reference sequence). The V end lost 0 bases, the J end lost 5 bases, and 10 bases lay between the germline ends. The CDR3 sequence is CSARDHASNEKLFF. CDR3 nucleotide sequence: TGCAGTGCTAGAGACCATGCTAGCAATGAAAAACTGTTTTTT.

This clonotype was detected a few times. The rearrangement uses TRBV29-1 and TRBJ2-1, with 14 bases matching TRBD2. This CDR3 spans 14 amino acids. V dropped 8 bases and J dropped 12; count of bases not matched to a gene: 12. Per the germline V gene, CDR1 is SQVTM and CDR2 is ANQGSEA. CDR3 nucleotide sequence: TGCAGCCTGGATCCGGGACTAGCGGGAGAGGGGCAGTTCTTC. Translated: CSLDPGLAGEGQFF.

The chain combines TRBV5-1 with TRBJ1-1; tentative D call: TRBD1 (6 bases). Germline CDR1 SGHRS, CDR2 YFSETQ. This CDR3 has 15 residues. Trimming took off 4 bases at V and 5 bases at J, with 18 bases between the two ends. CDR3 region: CASSPWGGARTEAFF. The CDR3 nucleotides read TGCGCCAGCAGCCCTTGGGGGGGGGCGAGGACTGAAGCTTTCTTT.

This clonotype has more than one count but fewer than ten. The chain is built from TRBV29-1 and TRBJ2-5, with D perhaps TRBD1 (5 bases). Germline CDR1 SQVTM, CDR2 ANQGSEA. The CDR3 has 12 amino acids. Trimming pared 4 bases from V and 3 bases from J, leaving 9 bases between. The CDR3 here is CSVAGPKETQYF. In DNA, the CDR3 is TGCAGCGTTGCAGGGCCTAAAGAGACCCAGTACTTC.

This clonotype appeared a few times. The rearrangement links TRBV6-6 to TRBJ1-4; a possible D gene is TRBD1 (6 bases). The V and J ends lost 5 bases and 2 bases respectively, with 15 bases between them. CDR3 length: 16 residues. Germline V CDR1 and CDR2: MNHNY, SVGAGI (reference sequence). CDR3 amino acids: CASSTHGGATNEKLFF. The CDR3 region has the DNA TGTGCCAGCAGTACCCACGGGGGGGCGACTAATGAAAAACTGTTTTTT.

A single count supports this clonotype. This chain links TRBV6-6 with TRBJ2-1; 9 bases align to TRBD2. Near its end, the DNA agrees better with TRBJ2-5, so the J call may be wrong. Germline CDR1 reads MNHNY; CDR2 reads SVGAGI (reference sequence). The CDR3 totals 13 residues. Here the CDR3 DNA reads TGTGCCAGCAGAGCGGGGGGAGTTGAGACCCAGTACTTC. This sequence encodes CASRAGGVETQYF.

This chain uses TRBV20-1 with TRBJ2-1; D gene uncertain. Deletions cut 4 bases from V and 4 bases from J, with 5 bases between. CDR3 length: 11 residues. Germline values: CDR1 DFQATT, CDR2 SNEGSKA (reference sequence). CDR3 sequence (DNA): TGCAGTGCTATGGGGTACAATGAGCAGTTCTTC. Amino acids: CSAMGYNEQFF.

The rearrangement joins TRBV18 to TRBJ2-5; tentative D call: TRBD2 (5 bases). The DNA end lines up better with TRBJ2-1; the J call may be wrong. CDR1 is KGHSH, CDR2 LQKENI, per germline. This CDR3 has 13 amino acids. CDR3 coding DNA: TGTGCCAGCTCACCACCGGGGAGAAATGAGCAGTTCTTC. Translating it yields CASSPPGRNEQFF.

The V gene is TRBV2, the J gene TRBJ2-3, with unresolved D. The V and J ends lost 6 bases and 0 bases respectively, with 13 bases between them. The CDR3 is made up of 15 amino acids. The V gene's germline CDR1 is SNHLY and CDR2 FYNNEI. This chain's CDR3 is CASRGRQLSTDTQYF. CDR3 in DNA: TGTGCCAGCAGAGGGCGGCAACTTAGCACAGATACGCAGTATTTT.

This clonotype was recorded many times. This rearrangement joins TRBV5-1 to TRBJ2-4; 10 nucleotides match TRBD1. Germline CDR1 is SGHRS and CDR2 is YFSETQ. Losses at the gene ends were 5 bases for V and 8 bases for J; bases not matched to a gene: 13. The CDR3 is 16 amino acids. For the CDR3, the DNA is TGCGCCAGCAGTTGGGCCCCGACAGGGGGCTCGGACATTCAGTACTTC. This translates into CASSWAPTGGSDIQYF.

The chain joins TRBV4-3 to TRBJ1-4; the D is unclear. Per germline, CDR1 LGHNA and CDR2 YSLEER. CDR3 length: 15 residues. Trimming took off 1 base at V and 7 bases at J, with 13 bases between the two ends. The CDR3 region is CASSQGQTLGEKLFF. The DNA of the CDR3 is TGCGCCAGCAGCCAAGGGCAAACACTGGGTGAAAAACTGTTTTTT.

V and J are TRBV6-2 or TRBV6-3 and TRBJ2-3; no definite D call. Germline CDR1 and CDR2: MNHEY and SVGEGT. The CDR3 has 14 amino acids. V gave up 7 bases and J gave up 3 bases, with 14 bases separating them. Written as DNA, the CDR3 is TGTGCCAGCACGGATCTCACGAAGACAGATACGCAGTATTTT. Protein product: CASTDLTKTDTQYF.

CDR3 in DNA: TGTGCCAGCAGCTTGAAGAGACTAGCTGCGGAGGATGAGCAGTTCTTC. Amino acids: CASSLKRLAAEDEQFF. The chain is built from TRBV5-4 and TRBJ2-1; 7 bases line up with TRBD2. This CDR3 is built from 16 residues. CDR1 is SGHNT and CDR2 is YYREEE in the germline V gene (reference sequence). The ends lost 1 base at V and 8 bases at J; junction bases unmatched: 12.